One and the same sample provided the 7 T cell receptor beta chains below, sequenced in a study of blood T cell repertoires in COVID-19. The method was immunoSEQ multiplex PCR; TCRdb's version includes in-frame clones alone and lacks a portion of them. The sample yields tens of thousands of clones, 70% to 90% seen once. The sequencing input was peripheral blood. These receptor sequences come from a man aged 60 to 75 with COVID-19, enrolled during active disease.

The chain links TRBV11-3 to TRBJ2-7; 10 positions match TRBD1. The V gene's germline CDR1 is SGHNT and CDR2 YENEEA. CDR3 size: 16 residues. After removal of 0 bases from V and 4 bases from J, the junction contained 6 bases not matched to a gene. CDR3 loop: CASSLDFGTGAYEQYF. For the CDR3, the DNA is TGTGCCAGCAGCTTAGATTTTGGGACAGGGGCTTACGAGCAGTACTTC.

J is TRBJ1-5 and V is TRBV27; D uncertain. The germline V gene encodes CDR1 MNHEY and CDR2 SMNVEV (reference sequence). CDR3 length: 13 residues. Trimming pared 5 bases from V and 9 bases from J, leaving 14 bases between. In nucleotides, the CDR3 is TGTGCCAGCAGTGCCTCCTTAAACAGGCCCCAGCATTTT. This encodes CASSASLNRPQHF.

The chain links TRBV19 to TRBJ2-1; D might be TRBD2 (5 bases). The CDR3 runs to 15 residues. The germline gives CDR1 LNHDA, CDR2 SQIVND (reference sequence). Trimming stripped 3 bases from V and 0 bases from J, with 9 bases between. The CDR3 DNA reads TGTGCCAGTAGTATTCAGCGGAGCTCCTACAATGAGCAGTTCTTC. The encoded protein is CASSIQRSSYNEQFF.

This CDR3 is CASSESGRTANTEAFF. The CDR3 nucleotides read TGTGCCAGCAGTGAATCTGGAAGGACAGCGAACACTGAAGCTTTCTTT. J is TRBJ1-1 and V is TRBV25-1, with D perhaps matching TRBD1 (6 bases). The CDR3 loop spans 16 amino acids. V dropped 1 base and J dropped 1 base, with 13 bases sitting between them. Germline loops: CDR1 MGHDK, CDR2 SYGVNS. Full variable domain (rest looked up from reference TRBV25-1 and TRBJ1-1): EADIYQTPRYLVIGTGKKITLECSQTMGHDKMYWYQQDPGMELHLIHYSYGVNSTEKGDLSSESTVSRIRTEHFPLTLESARPSHTSQYLCASSESGRTANTEAFFGQGTRLTVV.

The chain links TRBV19 to TRBJ2-1; possible D gene TRBD1, 6 bases. This CDR3 contains 14 residues. V lost 4 bases to trimming and J lost 4 bases, with 11 bases between them. CDR1 LNHDA and CDR2 SQIVND come from the germline V gene (reference sequence). CDR3 in DNA: TGTGCCAGTAGTAAAGACAGGTCATACAATGAGCAGTTCTTC. Encoded protein: CASSKDRSYNEQFF.

This clone was recorded only once. The chain employs TRBV27 and TRBJ2-2; no reliable D call. The CDR3 extends over 13 amino acids. The V gene's germline CDR1 is MNHEY and CDR2 SMNVEV (reference sequence). Trimming removed 7 bases at V and 1 base at J, with 7 bases between. Here the CDR3 DNA reads TGTGCCAGCATTACAGAGAACACCGGGGAGCTGTTTTTT. Translating gives CASITENTGELFF.

V gene TRBV5-1 combines with J gene TRBJ2-1; TRBD2 matches at 8 bases. V shed 4 bases and J 7 bases; nucleotides not matched to a gene: 13. CDR1 and CDR2 (germline): SGHRS, YFSETQ. The CDR3 contains 16 residues. The CDR3 reads CASSRGPSGLGNEQFF. The CDR3 bases are TGCGCCAGCAGCCGAGGTCCTAGCGGGTTGGGTAATGAGCAGTTCTTC.